The 29 T cell receptor beta chains in this list originate from one sample, sequenced in a study of T cell repertoires in cytomegalovirus infection. TCRdb ran MiXCR on the reads and lists one entry per CDR3 protein. Of more than 400,000 distinct CDR3 sequences in the sample, about 26% were seen once. Sequenced: PBMCs. These receptors were obtained from a human donor in good health (CMV status not recorded). Some clones in this sample may be carry-over from other donors' samples.

CDR3 region: CASSSDRGRSYEQYF. The CDR3 DNA reads as TGTGCCAGCAGTTCGGACAGGGGGCGATCCTACGAGCAGTACTTC. The chain has TRBV28 and TRBJ2-7, with 11 positions matching TRBD1. V dropped 4 bases and J dropped 1; count of bases not matched to a gene: 3. Germline V CDR1 and CDR2: MDHEN, SYDVKM. This CDR3 is 15 amino acids long.

This clonotype was counted only a few times. V is TRBV27 and J is TRBJ1-4; 7 positions match TRBD1. The CDR3 is made up of 16 amino acids. The junction had 8 bases not matched to a gene; V was cut back by 3 bases and J by 4 bases. The germline CDR1 and CDR2 sequences are MNHEY and SMNVEV (reference sequence). Here the CDR3 DNA reads TGTGCCAGCAGTTTTACAGGGACAGACCATAATGAAAAACTGTTTTTT. The encoded protein is CASSFTGTDHNEKLFF.

This rearrangement joins TRBV6-2 or TRBV6-3 to TRBJ2-1, with 9 bases that match TRBD2. CDR3 size: 14 residues. Germline lookup yields CDR1 MNHEY and CDR2 SVGEGT. J lost 5 bases, V lost 8 bases, and 7 bases had no gene match. In DNA, the CDR3 is TGTGCCAGCGGAGGGACTAGCTTTGACAATGAGCAGTTCTTC. It is translated as CASGGTSFDNEQFF.

This clonotype was observed at least ten times. The gene calls are TRBV6-5 and TRBJ2-6; D is uncertain. V lost 0 bases to trimming and J lost 1 base, with 7 bases between them. CDR1 MNHEY and CDR2 SVGAGI come from the germline V gene. The CDR3 is 16 residues long. The CDR3 DNA sequence: TGTGCCAGCAGTTACTCGGCGCAATCTGGGGCCAACGTCCTGACTTTC. Its translation is CASSYSAQSGANVLTF.

A few counts support this clonotype. This sequence joins TRBV12-3 or TRBV12-4 and TRBJ1-6; 7 bases map to TRBD1. The CDR3 is made up of 14 amino acids. With 3 bases clipped from V and 11 bases from J, the junction kept 7 bases outside the gene matches. Here the CDR3 DNA reads TGTGCCAGCAGTTTCACAGGGGATAGGACACCCCTCCACTTT. As protein: CASSFTGDRTPLHF.

The chain couples TRBV6-4 to TRBJ2-1, with TRBD2 matching over 14 bases. Germline CDR1 MRHNA, CDR2 SNTAGT. The CDR3 covers 17 residues. V was pared by 3 bases and J by 9 bases, with 10 bases of the junction left unmatched. As DNA, the CDR3 is TGTGCCAGCAGTGAAGGCACAGGGACTAGCGGGAGACGTGAGCAGTTCTTC. Translation gives CASSEGTGTSGRREQFF.

This clonotype was counted at least ten times. The chain uses TRBV5-1 and TRBJ1-3, with D unresolved. In germline, CDR1 is SGHRS, CDR2 YFSETQ. V lost 4 bases, J lost 4 bases, and 12 bases lay in between. CDR3 length equals 14 residues. The CDR3 region is CASSRTLEGNTIYF. The CDR3 DNA reads as TGCGCCAGCAGCAGGACGCTCGAGGGAAACACCATATATTTT.

This clonotype was counted a few times. This chain links TRBV7-2 with TRBJ2-1, with 8 bases aligning to TRBD2. This CDR3 has 15 amino acids. V shed 1 base, J shed 6 bases, and the junction held 5 bases outside the gene matches. CDR1 SGHTA and CDR2 FQGNSA come from the germline V gene. The chain's CDR3 is CASSLVGRASNEQFF. As DNA, the CDR3 is TGTGCCAGCAGCTTAGTCGGGAGGGCTTCCAATGAGCAGTTCTTC.

The table lists this clonotype with a few counts. The rearrangement joins TRBV20-1 to TRBJ2-7; D may be TRBD1 (5 bases). CDR3 size: 12 residues. The germline V gene has CDR1 DFQATT and CDR2 SNEGSKA (reference sequence). CDR3 DNA: TGCAGAGGGGCCAGGGCCACCTACGAGCAGTACTTC. Encoded protein: CRGARATYEQYF.

The chain uses TRBV7-9 and TRBJ2-4; 14 bases line up with TRBD2. Germline-derived CDR1 and CDR2 are SEHNR and FQNEAQ (reference sequence). CDR3 size: 19 residues. J was trimmed by 7 bases and V by 4 bases; bases with no gene match: 15. Written as DNA, the CDR3 is TGTGCCAGCAGCTCTTTGACTAGCGGGAGGGCCGAGCCTATGAACATTCAGTACTTC. Protein: CASSSLTSGRAEPMNIQYF.

The gene calls are TRBV5-6 and TRBJ1-1, with 8 bases identical to TRBD1. The CDR3 sequence is 14 residues long. Germline-derived CDR1 and CDR2 are SGHDT and YYEEEE. Germline trimming cut 3 bases from V and 4 bases from J; bases unmatched to any gene: 5. CDR3 residues: CASSWRTGFTEAFF. The CDR3 nucleotides are TGTGCCAGCAGCTGGAGGACAGGGTTCACTGAAGCTTTCTTT.

This clonotype appeared a few times. The J gene is TRBJ2-1, the V gene TRBV13, with D tentatively TRBD2 (5 bases). Looked up from germline, CDR1 is PRHDT and CDR2 is FYEKMQ (reference sequence). V lost 5 bases and J lost 6, with 14 bases in between. CDR3 length: 14 amino acids. In nucleotides, the CDR3 is TGTGCCAGCAGCCTACTAGAGTTGGTCAATGAGCAGTTCTTC. Translating it yields CASSLLELVNEQFF. The entire variable domain, with the rest obtained from reference TRBV13 and TRBJ2-1, is as follows: AAGVIQSPRHLIKEKRETATLKCYPIPRHDTVYWYQQGPGQDPQFLISFYEKMQSDKGSIPDRFSAQQFSDYHSELNMSSLELGDSALYFCASSLLELVNEQFFGPGTRLTVL.

This clonotype was counted once. This chain joins TRBV15 and TRBJ2-3; D gene ambiguous. Trimming cost V 5 bases and J 3 bases, with 12 bases left between them. Germline CDR1 reads LNHNV; CDR2 reads YYDKDF (reference sequence). CDR3 length: 14 amino acids. CDR3 region: CATSPPYKTDTQYF. The CDR3 DNA sequence: TGTGCCACCAGCCCCCCATACAAAACAGATACGCAGTATTTT.

This clonotype appeared a few times. V is TRBV9 and J is TRBJ1-2; 8 bases map to TRBD1. CDR3 length equals 15 residues. From germline, CDR1 is SGDLS and CDR2 YYNGEE. V lost 7 bases and J lost 2; bases outside the gene matches: 10. This CDR3 reads CASHSPGQGNYGYTF. CDR3 sequence (DNA): TGTGCCAGCCATTCTCCAGGACAGGGAAACTATGGCTACACCTTC.

To note about this clonotype: The conserved phenylalanine or tryptophan is not found at the CDR3 terminus, so this likely reflects a read error. J is TRBJ2-7 and V is TRBV7-9; D not certain. Germline CDR1 and CDR2: SEHNR and FQNEAQ (reference sequence). V was shortened by 1 base and J by 1 base, with 5 bases between the two germline ends. The CDR3 sequence is 13 residues long. The CDR3 is CASSLENSYEQYL. The CDR3 DNA is TGTGCCAGCAGCTTAGAAAATTCCTACGAGCAGTACTTA.

The chain employs TRBV11-2 and TRBJ2-7; 10 bases align to TRBD2. This CDR3 comprises 17 residues. Trimming cost V 5 bases and J 4 bases; bases outside gene matches: 14. CDR1 and CDR2 (germline): SGHAT, FQNNGV. CDR3 region: CASSRSTSGRAFYEQYV. The CDR3 DNA is TGTGCCAGCAGCCGATCGACGAGCGGGAGGGCTTTTTACGAGCAGTACGTC.

In its sample, this clonotype was seen many times. The V and J genes are TRBV7-2 and TRBJ1-1; D is ambiguous. From germline, CDR1 is SGHTA and CDR2 FQGNSA. V dropped 6 bases and J dropped 10 bases, with 12 bases sitting between them. The CDR3 contains 11 residues. CDR3 sequence: CASSYLTTAFF. CDR3 in DNA: TGTGCCAGCAGTTATCTTACGACAGCTTTCTTT.

The chain employs TRBV12-3 or TRBV12-4 and TRBJ2-7; D call uncertain. The CDR3 runs to 11 residues. Trimming took off 3 bases at V and 6 bases at J, with 6 bases between the two ends. CDR3 sequence: CASSFGSEQYV. The CDR3 bases are TGTGCCAGCAGTTTCGGTAGCGAGCAGTACGTC.

This clonotype was observed many times. V usage is TRBV7-2 and J usage is TRBJ2-2, with D possibly TRBD2 on 6 matching bases. The CDR3 contains 17 residues. CDR1 and CDR2 from the germline V gene are SGHTA and FQGNSA. V was shortened by 2 bases and J by 3 bases, with 16 bases between the two germline ends. CDR3 coding DNA: TGTGCCAGCAGCTTACCCCTGCTAGCGTTTGACACCGGGGAGCTGTTTTTT. It yields the protein CASSLPLLAFDTGELFF.

This chain connects TRBV28 to TRBJ2-7, with 14 positions matching TRBD2. J lost 3 bases, V lost 1 base, and 5 bases had no gene match. This CDR3 is built from 17 residues. Germline lookup yields CDR1 MDHEN and CDR2 SYDVKM. CDR3: CASSLSFGLAGGYEQYF. CDR3 nucleotides: TGTGCCAGCAGTTTATCCTTCGGACTAGCGGGAGGCTACGAGCAGTACTTC.

The rearrangement links TRBV12-3 or TRBV12-4 to TRBJ2-3, with 7 nucleotides matching TRBD2. The CDR3 runs to 17 residues. Unmatched junction bases numbered 7, after V lost 0 bases and J lost 1 base. This chain's CDR3 is CASSLAGAGTGTDTQYF. CDR3 sequence (DNA): TGTGCCAGCAGTTTAGCGGGAGCGGGGACTGGCACAGATACGCAGTATTTT.

The rearrangement links TRBV30 to TRBJ1-2, with D tentatively TRBD1 (6 bases). The CDR3 totals 13 residues. V was trimmed by 3 bases and J by 7 bases, leaving 15 bases between them. Germline CDR1 is GTSNPN and CDR2 is SVGIG (reference sequence). In nucleotides, the CDR3 is TGTGCCTGGAGCGGGCAGGGGACGACTGGCTACACCTTC. As protein: CAWSGQGTTGYTF.

This clonotype was observed a handful of times. The rearrangement links TRBV6-5 to TRBJ2-7; D remains unclear. V was trimmed by 0 bases and J by 0 bases, leaving 9 bases between them. The CDR3 contains 15 residues. Germline CDR1 reads MNHEY; CDR2 reads SVGAGI. The CDR3 protein is CASSYSMGSSYEQYV. The CDR3 coding sequence is TGTGCCAGCAGTTACTCGATGGGTAGCTCCTACGAGCAGTACGTC.

About this clonotype itself: An end of the junction differs from the germline gene, which may be a read error. The chain carries TRBV6-2 or TRBV6-3 and TRBJ1-5; D call uncertain. CDR3 length: 13 amino acids. Germline CDR1 MNHEY, CDR2 SVGEGT. In DNA form, the CDR3 reads TGTGGCAGCAAACCGATTTTGAGTCAGCCCCAGCATTTT. Residues: CGSKPILSQPQHF.

The rearrangement links TRBV19 to TRBJ1-1; a weak D match, TRBD1 (5 bases). Germline CDR1 LNHDA, CDR2 SQIVND (reference sequence). The CDR3 runs 15 residues. Trimming cost V 7 bases and J 8 bases, with 23 bases left between them. CDR3 DNA sequence: TGTGCCAGTATTCCGCGGCCACTTGGGGCAGTCGAAGCTTTCTTT. Protein product: CASIPRPLGAVEAFF.

This clonotype has ten or more counts. The gene calls are TRBV7-6 and TRBJ2-1, with 9 bases fitting TRBD2. Germline CDR1 is SGHVS and CDR2 is FNYEAQ. J was trimmed by 5 bases and V by 3 bases; bases with no gene match: 17. The CDR3 loop spans 19 amino acids. The CDR3 loop is CASSFLSGAGGPSDNEQFF. CDR3 coding DNA: TGTGCCAGCAGCTTCTTGAGTGGGGCGGGAGGGCCCAGTGACAATGAGCAGTTCTTC.

There are a few counts of this clonotype. The V gene is TRBV18, the J gene TRBJ2-1, with a weak D call TRBD2 (6 bases). V shed 1 base and J shed 2 bases, with 12 bases lying between them. The germline V gene has CDR1 KGHSH and CDR2 LQKENI. The CDR3 spans 16 residues. CDR3 nucleotides: TGTGCCAGCTCACCACTCGGCGGGAATACCTACAATGAGCAGTTCTTC. Residues: CASSPLGGNTYNEQFF.

This clonotype was picked up a small number of times. This sequence joins TRBV7-8 and TRBJ2-7; D is undetermined. The germline V and J ends were trimmed by 1 base and 3 bases, with 13 bases remaining between them. This CDR3 is 15 amino acids long. Per the germline V gene, CDR1 is SGHVS and CDR2 is FQNEAQ. The CDR3 coding sequence is TGTGCCAGCAGCTTAGTGGTAGCACGAAACTACGAGCAGTACGTC. This codes for CASSLVVARNYEQYV.

This clonotype has only one observation. The chain is built from TRBV19 and TRBJ1-5; maybe TRBD1 (6 bases). This CDR3 comprises 15 residues. Between the trimmed V and J ends, which lost 6 bases and 4 bases, there was a span of 16 bases. Germline CDR1 LNHDA, CDR2 SQIVND (reference sequence). The CDR3 reads CASRPDRSLNQPQHF. The CDR3 DNA is TGTGCCAGTAGACCAGACAGGTCACTAAATCAGCCCCAGCATTTT.